The entry below describes one T cell receptor (beta chain). Its antigen is still unknown. This entry is derived from a study of shared clonotypes between healthy human individuals. Study conclusions and caveats: Non-shared clonotypes had lower generation probabilities than clonotypes shared by all four sorted-subset donors. The study generally estimated greater richness for naive than memory subsets. Clonotype sharing among donors was thought likely to change with sequencing depth.

It was across several immunoSEQ plates that each subset's genomic DNA was evenly split. Using immunoSEQ multiplex PCR, the repertoire was profiled, and TCRdb retains in-frame clones only, with some absent. The sample holds roughly 2.1 million clones, 85% to 95% seen once. Per germline, CDR1 MNHEY and CDR2 SMNVEV (reference sequence). Between the trimmed V and J ends, which lost 0 bases and 0 bases, there was a span of 12 bases. This CDR3 has 17 amino acids. Naive-designated CD8 cells lacked CD45RO, were positively enriched for CCR7, and omitted terminally differentiated effector memory CD45RA+ cells.

The chain couples TRBV27 to TRBJ1-3; D remains ambiguous. The sequenced sample was naive CD8+ T cells from PBMCs. The TCR originated in a young man in good health. Some clones in this sample may be carry-over from other donors' samples. CDR3 sequence (DNA): TGTGCCAGCAGTTTATCTTCTGGACCGACCTCTGGAAACACCATATATTTT. Translation: CASSLSSGPTSGNTIYF.